This T cell receptor beta chain originates from a study of CD8+CD57+ T cells in acquired aplastic anemia. Study background: The mean DNA yield obtained from sorted CD4+ and CD8+ cells came to roughly 3.4 ug.

Genomic DNA served as template for TCR beta VDJ and CDR3 profiling. In TCRdb, the reads were re-called with MiXCR into one record per CDR3 protein. Here the sample spans approximately 150,000 distinct CDR3 sequences, about 45% being singletons. Germline lookup yields CDR1 KGHDR and CDR2 SFDVKD. The CDR3 runs to 16 residues. Trimming took 5 bases from V and 2 from J; bases not matched to a gene: 7. Flow cytometry had shown expanded CD8+CD57+ cells in the patients chosen for sequencing. The sample taken for sequencing was sorted CD4+, CD8+, or CD8+CD57+ T cells (not recorded which) from PBMCs. The receptor comes from a human donor with aplastic anemia. The rearrangement uses TRBV24-1 and TRBJ2-1, with TRBD1 identical over 8 bases. CDR3 region: CATSGQTGATYNEQFF. Written as DNA, the CDR3 is TGTGCCACCAGTGGGCAGACAGGGGCAACCTACAATGAGCAGTTCTTC.